A single sample is the source of the 20 T cell receptor beta chains below, sequenced in a study of PD-L1 blockade in urothelial cancer. The time point is: pretreatment peripheral blood. TCRdb's copy holds only in-frame clones and misses some; the assay was immunoSEQ multiplex PCR. The sample carries some 120,000 clones, roughly 83% recorded once. This specimen was PBMCs, taken around atezolizumab (anti-PD-L1) treatment. The receptors stem from a man aged 50-60 years with urothelial cancer.

This rearrangement joins TRBV11-2 to TRBJ1-4; D might be TRBD1 (5 bases). V lost 2 bases, J lost 2 bases, and 12 bases lay in between. Germline-derived CDR1 and CDR2 are SGHAT and FQNNGV. The CDR3 covers 16 residues. The CDR3 nucleotides read TGTGCCAGCAGCTTACCCCGGGGGGGGACTAATGAAAAACTGTTTTTT. This encodes CASSLPRGGTNEKLFF.

This clone was recorded only once. The chain has TRBV6-1 and TRBJ1-2; 7 nucleotides align to TRBD1. CDR3 length: 13 amino acids. V lost 6 bases and J lost 4; bases outside the gene matches: 5. The V gene's germline CDR1 is MNHNS and CDR2 SASEGT. CDR3 region: CASRGDSGYGYTF. CDR3 sequence (DNA): TGTGCCAGCAGGGGGGACAGCGGCTATGGCTACACCTTC.

The chain has TRBV11-3 and TRBJ2-5; the D gene is possibly TRBD1 (5 bases). Trimming took off 5 bases at V and 4 bases at J, with 11 bases between the two ends. The CDR3 is 13 residues long. CDR1 is SGHNT, CDR2 YENEEA, per germline. The CDR3 here is CASSMGPRETQYF. CDR3 bases: TGTGCCAGCAGCATGGGGCCCCGAGAGACCCAGTACTTC.

J is TRBJ2-5 and V is TRBV10-1, with D possibly matching TRBD2 (6 bases). The CDR3 spans 14 residues. Germline CDR1 reads WNHNN; CDR2 reads SYGVQD (reference sequence). The V gene lost 0 bases and the J gene lost 1 base, with 6 bases spanning the gap. In nucleotides, the CDR3 is TGCGCCAGCAGTGAGTCGACTAGCCAAGAGACCCAGTACTTC. Residues: CASSESTSQETQYF.

The V gene is TRBV5-6, the J gene TRBJ1-1; 10 positions agree with TRBD1. Germline-derived CDR1 and CDR2 are SGHDT and YYEEEE. V shed 5 bases, J shed 6 bases, and the junction held 13 bases outside the gene matches. This CDR3 is built from 16 residues. CDR3 nucleotide sequence: TGTGCCAGCAGGGAAAGGGACAGGGGATCAGGGGCTGAAGCTTTCTTT. Translated: CASRERDRGSGAEAFF.

The rearrangement uses TRBV5-1 and TRBJ2-3, with 8 bases lining up with TRBD2. The ends lost 6 bases at V and 4 bases at J; junction bases unmatched: 7. The CDR3 consists of 14 residues. The germline CDR1 and CDR2 sequences are SGHRS and YFSETQ. The CDR3 here is CASKREGSADTQYF. The DNA for the CDR3 is TGCGCCAGCAAACGGGAGGGGAGCGCAGATACGCAGTATTTT.

V usage is TRBV6-1 and J usage is TRBJ2-3, with 8 nucleotides matching TRBD2. The CDR3 sequence is 15 residues long. V lost 4 bases and J lost 4; bases outside the gene matches: 7. Germline V gene lookup returns CDR1 MNHNS and CDR2 SASEGT. The CDR3 bases are TGTGCCAGCAGTGCAGCGGGAGTCTTAGCAGATACGCAGTATTTT. This encodes CASSAAGVLADTQYF.

The rearrangement uses TRBV14 and TRBJ2-5; the D is unclear. The germline gives CDR1 SGHDN, CDR2 FVKESK. Trimming took 4 bases from V and 5 from J, leaving 8 bases between them. The CDR3 is 12 residues long. The CDR3 spells CASSPLGETQYF. The CDR3 bases are TGTGCCAGCAGCCCCCTCGGGGAGACCCAGTACTTC.

The rearrangement links TRBV28 to TRBJ1-5, with D maybe TRBD1 (6 bases). Trimming removed 6 bases at V and 7 bases at J, with 19 bases between. Germline CDR1 MDHEN, CDR2 SYDVKM. The CDR3 totals 15 residues. The CDR3 loop is CASRREGGRLQPQHF. The CDR3 DNA reads TGTGCCAGCAGGCGCGAGGGGGGGCGGTTGCAGCCCCAGCATTTT.

The chain has TRBV6-5 and TRBJ2-3; tentatively, D is TRBD1 (6 bases). The CDR3 length is 15 residues. Germline V gives CDR1 MNHEY, CDR2 SVGAGI. V lost 6 bases, J lost 4 bases, and 17 bases lay in between. The CDR3 is CASRRTGWNPDTQYF. CDR3 DNA sequence: TGTGCCAGCAGAAGAACAGGGTGGAATCCAGATACGCAGTATTTT.

V usage is TRBV28 and J usage is TRBJ1-2; D is possibly TRBD1 (6 bases). CDR3 length: 14 residues. Between the trimmed V and J ends, which lost 6 bases and 2 bases, there was a span of 13 bases. The germline gives CDR1 MDHEN, CDR2 SYDVKM. CDR3 region: CASSRGAGNYGYTF. DNA for the CDR3: TGTGCCAGCAGCCGGGGGGCAGGGAACTATGGCTACACCTTC.

The chain combines TRBV4-1 with TRBJ2-2; 7 bases align to TRBD2. Germline V CDR1 and CDR2: MGHRA, YSYEKL. V lost 1 base to trimming and J lost 4 bases; unmatched junction nucleotides: 6. The length of the CDR3 is 16 residues. The CDR3 DNA reads as TGCGCCAGCAGCCAAGGGGGGAGGGCCATCACCGGGGAGCTGTTTTTT. Translated: CASSQGGRAITGELFF.

The chain recombines TRBV7-6 with TRBJ2-1, with 8 positions matching TRBD2. CDR1 SGHVS and CDR2 FNYEAQ come from the germline V gene. The CDR3 runs to 16 residues. Trimming took 4 bases from V and 2 from J; bases not matched to a gene: 7. CDR3 nucleotides: TGTGCCAGCAGCTCCCCGTCAGCGGGAGCCTACAATGAGCAGTTCTTC. The encoded protein is CASSSPSAGAYNEQFF.

The V and J genes are TRBV4-2 and TRBJ2-7; 9 bases map to TRBD2. Germline lookup yields CDR1 LGHNA and CDR2 YNFKEQ. This CDR3 is built from 15 residues. Unmatched junction bases numbered 5, after V lost 1 base and J lost 4 bases. The CDR3 spells CASSQAASGIYEQYF. The CDR3 DNA reads TGTGCCAGCAGCCAAGCGGCTAGCGGGATTTACGAGCAGTACTTC.

This chain joins TRBV28 and TRBJ2-1; maybe TRBD2 (6 bases). Trimming took 3 bases from V and 5 from J, leaving 17 bases between them. Germline-derived CDR1 and CDR2 are MDHEN and SYDVKM. The CDR3 spans 16 residues. CDR3 sequence reads: CASSFVTGVGNNEQFF. The CDR3 nucleotides are TGTGCCAGCAGTTTTGTCACGGGAGTGGGGAACAATGAGCAGTTCTTC.

This clone was counted a single time. The chain uses TRBV30 and TRBJ2-1; D may be TRBD1 (6 bases). Deletions cut 3 bases from V and 4 bases from J, with 7 bases between. CDR3 length: 12 amino acids. Germline V CDR1 and CDR2: GTSNPN, SVGIG (reference sequence). The CDR3 bases are TGTGCCTGGAGGAGGGGGTACAATGAGCAGTTCTTC. The encoded protein is CAWRRGYNEQFF.

This chain joins TRBV5-4 and TRBJ2-7; 9 bases line up with TRBD1. The CDR3 runs 13 residues. In germline, CDR1 is SGHNT, CDR2 YYREEE (reference sequence). The V segment lost 7 bases and the J segment 2 bases; nucleotides outside the gene matches: 4. This CDR3 reads CASGQGRTYEQYF. CDR3 nucleotide sequence: TGTGCCAGCGGACAGGGGCGGACCTACGAGCAGTACTTC.

The chain links TRBV7-8 to TRBJ1-1, with a tentative D call TRBD1 (5 bases). This CDR3 comprises 15 residues. Germline lookup yields CDR1 SGHVS and CDR2 FQNEAQ. The V end lost 8 bases, the J end lost 2 bases, and 18 bases lay between the germline ends. CDR3 region: CASVRPGQKNTEAFF. The CDR3 region has the DNA TGTGCCAGCGTCCGTCCAGGGCAAAAAAACACTGAAGCTTTCTTT.

The chain couples TRBV2 to TRBJ2-5, with 10 bases identical to TRBD1. This CDR3 region has 15 residues. Looked up from germline, CDR1 is SNHLY and CDR2 is FYNNEI. V lost 7 bases to trimming and J lost 4 bases; unmatched junction nucleotides: 9. CDR3 residues: CASTQSGQGGETQYF. In nucleotides, the CDR3 is TGTGCCAGCACTCAAAGCGGACAGGGGGGAGAGACCCAGTACTTC. Supplemented by reference TRBV2 and TRBJ2-5, the full variable domain reads EPEVTQTPSHQVTQMGQEVILRCVPISNHLYFYWYRQILGQKVEFLVSFYNNEISEKSEIFDDQFSVERPDGSNFTLKIRSTKLEDSAMYFCASTQSGQGGETQYFGPGTRLLVL.

This clone was seen only once. This sequence joins TRBV11-2 and TRBJ2-1; 7 bases map to TRBD1. The CDR3 is 14 amino acids. Trimming took 7 bases from V and 7 from J; bases not matched to a gene: 10. Germline assignment: CDR1 SGHAT and CDR2 FQNNGV. CDR3 sequence: CASNRGGPRNEQFF. As DNA, the CDR3 is TGTGCCAGCAACAGGGGTGGGCCGAGGAATGAGCAGTTCTTC.